The following is a T cell receptor beta chain sequence with its context. The record originates from a study of Ad26.COV2.S vaccination and SARS-CoV-2 variants. Study context: Intramuscular Ad26.COV2.S at 5x10^10 or 1x10^11 viral particles.

V gave up 5 bases and J gave up 6 bases; unmatched junction bases: 5. The CDR3 has 13 residues. Germline V gene sequence: CDR1 GTSNPN, CDR2 SVGIG (reference sequence). TCRdb keeps only in-frame clones here, not all; method: immunoSEQ multiplex PCR. Among about 400,000 clones listed, 75% to 90% were seen once. Treatment meaning: around 19 received Ad26.COV2.S at low or high dose, single or two shots; about five received placebo; per-sample allocation not given. After the first vaccine or placebo injection, samples were drawn on day 63. The administered vaccine (an Ad26 vector) expressed Wuhan-strain SARS-CoV-2 spike.

The J gene is TRBJ2-2, the V gene TRBV30; 8 bases are shared with TRBD2. The receptor's source is a person between 18 and 59 years old who received the Ad26.COV2.S COVID-19 vaccine or a placebo. The sequencing used peripheral blood, collected in a trial of Ad26.COV2.S vaccine versus placebo. For the CDR3, the DNA is TGTGCCTGGGAACGGGGGGGCTCCGGGGAGCTGTTTTTT. Translated: CAWERGGSGELFF.